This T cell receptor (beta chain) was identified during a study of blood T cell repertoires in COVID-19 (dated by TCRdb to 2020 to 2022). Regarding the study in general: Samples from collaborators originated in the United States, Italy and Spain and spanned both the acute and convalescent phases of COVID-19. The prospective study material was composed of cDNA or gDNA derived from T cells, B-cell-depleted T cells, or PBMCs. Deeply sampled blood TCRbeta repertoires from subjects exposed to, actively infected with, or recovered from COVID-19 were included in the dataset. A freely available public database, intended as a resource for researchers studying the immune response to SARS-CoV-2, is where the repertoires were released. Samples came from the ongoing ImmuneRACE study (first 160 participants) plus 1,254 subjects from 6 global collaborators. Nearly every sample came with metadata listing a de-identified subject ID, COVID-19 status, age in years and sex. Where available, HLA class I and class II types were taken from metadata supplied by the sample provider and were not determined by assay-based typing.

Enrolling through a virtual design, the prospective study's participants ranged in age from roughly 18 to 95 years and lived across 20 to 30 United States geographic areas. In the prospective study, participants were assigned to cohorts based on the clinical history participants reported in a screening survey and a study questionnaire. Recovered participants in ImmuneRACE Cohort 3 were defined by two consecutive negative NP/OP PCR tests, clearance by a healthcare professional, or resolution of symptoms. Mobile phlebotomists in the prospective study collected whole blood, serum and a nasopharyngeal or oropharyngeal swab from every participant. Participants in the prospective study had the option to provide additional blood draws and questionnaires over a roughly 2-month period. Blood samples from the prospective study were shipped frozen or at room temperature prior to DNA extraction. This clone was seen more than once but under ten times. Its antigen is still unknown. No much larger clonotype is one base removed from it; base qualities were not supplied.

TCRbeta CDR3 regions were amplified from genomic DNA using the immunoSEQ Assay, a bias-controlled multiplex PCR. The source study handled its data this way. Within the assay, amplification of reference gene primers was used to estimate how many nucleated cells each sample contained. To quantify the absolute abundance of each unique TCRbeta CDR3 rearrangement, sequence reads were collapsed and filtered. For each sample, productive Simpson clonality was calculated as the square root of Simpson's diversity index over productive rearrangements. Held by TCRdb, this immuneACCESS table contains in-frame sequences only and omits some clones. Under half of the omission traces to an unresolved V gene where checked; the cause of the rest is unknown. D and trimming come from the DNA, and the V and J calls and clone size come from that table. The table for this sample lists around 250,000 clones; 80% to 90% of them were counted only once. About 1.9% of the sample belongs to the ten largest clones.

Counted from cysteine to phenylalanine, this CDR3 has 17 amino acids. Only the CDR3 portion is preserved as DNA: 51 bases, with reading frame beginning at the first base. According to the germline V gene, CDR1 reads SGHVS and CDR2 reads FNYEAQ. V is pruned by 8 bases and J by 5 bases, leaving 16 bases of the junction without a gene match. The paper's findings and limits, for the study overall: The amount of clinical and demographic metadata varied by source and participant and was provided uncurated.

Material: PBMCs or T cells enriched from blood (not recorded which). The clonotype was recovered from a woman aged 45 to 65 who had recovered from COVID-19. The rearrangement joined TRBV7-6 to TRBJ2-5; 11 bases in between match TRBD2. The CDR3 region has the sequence CASGPLAGAMLGETQYF. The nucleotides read TGTGCCAGCGGCCCACTAGCGGGAGCGATGTTAGGGGAGACCCAGTACTTC.